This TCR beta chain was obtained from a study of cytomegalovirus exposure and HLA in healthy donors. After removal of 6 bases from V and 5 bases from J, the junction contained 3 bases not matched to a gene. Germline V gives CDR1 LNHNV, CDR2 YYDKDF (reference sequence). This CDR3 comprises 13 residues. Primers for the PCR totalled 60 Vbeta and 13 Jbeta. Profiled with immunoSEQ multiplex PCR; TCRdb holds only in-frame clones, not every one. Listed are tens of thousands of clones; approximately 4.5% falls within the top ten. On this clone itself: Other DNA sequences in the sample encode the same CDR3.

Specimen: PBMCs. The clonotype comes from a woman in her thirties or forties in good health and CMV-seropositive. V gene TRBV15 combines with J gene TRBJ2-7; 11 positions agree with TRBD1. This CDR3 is CATSRDRGDEQYF. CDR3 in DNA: TGTGCCACCAGTAGGGACAGGGGGGACGAGCAGTACTTC. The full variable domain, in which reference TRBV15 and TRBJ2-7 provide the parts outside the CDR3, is DAMVIQNPRYQVTQFGKPVTLSCSQTLNHNVMYWYQQKSSQAPKLLFHYYDKDFNNEADTPDNFQSRRPNTSFCFLDIRSPGLGDTAMYLCATSRDRGDEQYFGPGTRLTVT.